Presented here are 20 T cell receptor beta chains from one specimen sequenced in a study of blood T cell repertoires in COVID-19. Profiled with immunoSEQ multiplex PCR; TCRdb holds only in-frame clones, not every one. The data contain 100,000 to 150,000 clones, around 86% of them seen just once; the ten biggest clones take up about 6.9%. Specimen: peripheral blood. All receptors derive from a man older than 75 with active or convalescent COVID-19.

With regard to this clone: Other nucleotide sequences in the sample specify the same CDR3. CDR3 nucleotide sequence: TGTGCCACCAGTGGGAGACTAGCGGGACTAGATACGCAGTATTTT. Amino acid sequence: CATSGRLAGLDTQYF. This chain links TRBV24-1 with TRBJ2-3, with 11 nucleotides matching TRBD2. The CDR3 length is 15 residues. Germline lookup yields CDR1 KGHDR and CDR2 SFDVKD. Losses at the gene ends were 5 bases for V and 5 bases for J; bases not matched to a gene: 5.

The chain joins TRBV10-3 to TRBJ1-1; 8 nucleotides line up with TRBD1. Germline V CDR1 and CDR2: ENHRY, SYGVKD. V shed 8 bases, J shed 6 bases, and the junction held 2 bases outside the gene matches. This CDR3 spans 11 amino acids. In DNA, the CDR3 is TGTGCCATCGCAGGGGGCCCTGAAGCTTTCTTT. Protein product: CAIAGGPEAFF.

This chain connects TRBV5-1 to TRBJ2-7, with 7 bases lining up with TRBD1. CDR1 and CDR2 from the germline V gene are SGHRS and YFSETQ. The CDR3 length is 12 residues. J gave up 4 bases and V 4 bases, and 2 bases lay outside the gene matches. The CDR3 loop reads CASSIQGYEQYF. The CDR3 nucleotides are TGCGCCAGCAGCATACAGGGGTACGAGCAGTACTTC.

The chain couples TRBV28 to TRBJ1-2, with TRBD1 identical over 9 bases. After removal of 1 base from V and 8 bases from J, the junction contained 8 bases not matched to a gene. Germline V gene sequence: CDR1 MDHEN, CDR2 SYDVKM. CDR3 length: 15 residues. CDR3 sequence reads: CASSLFGNRGQGYTF. CDR3 nucleotide sequence: TGTGCCAGCAGTTTATTTGGAAACAGGGGGCAGGGCTACACCTTC.

The chain has TRBV5-6 and TRBJ1-2; D remains unclear. This CDR3 has 13 residues. V was cut by 0 bases and J by 4 bases, with 7 bases left in between. Germline loops: CDR1 SGHDT, CDR2 YYEEEE. CDR3 loop: CASSLEQIYGYTF. The CDR3 DNA reads as TGTGCCAGCAGCTTGGAACAGATCTATGGCTACACCTTC.

The count of this clone is one. This chain joins TRBV15 and TRBJ2-2, with D possibly being TRBD2 (7 bases). This CDR3 has 17 residues. The germline gives CDR1 LNHNV, CDR2 YYDKDF (reference sequence). V lost 5 bases and J lost 0, with 16 bases in between. The CDR3 reads CATSDLGGAANTGELFF. The CDR3, as DNA: TGTGCCACCAGCGATTTAGGGGGGGCCGCGAACACCGGGGAGCTGTTTTTT.

The V gene is TRBV2, the J gene TRBJ2-5, with 8 bases matching TRBD2. The V and J ends lost 6 bases and 5 bases, in that order; junction bases with no gene match: 8. The V gene's germline CDR1 is SNHLY and CDR2 FYNNEI. The CDR3 runs 14 residues. The CDR3 spells CASRLREGLETQYF. CDR3 sequence (DNA): TGTGCCAGCAGACTTCGGGAGGGCCTCGAGACCCAGTACTTC.

The chain couples TRBV11-2 to TRBJ1-4; 9 bases agree with TRBD1. After removal of 1 base from V and 3 bases from J, the junction contained 6 bases not matched to a gene. The CDR3 runs to 17 residues. The V gene's germline CDR1 is SGHAT and CDR2 FQNNGV. The CDR3 DNA follows: TGTGCCAGCAGCTTAGTCGGGGGACAGGGAGCTAATGAAAAACTGTTTTTT. The encoded protein is CASSLVGGQGANEKLFF.

This sequence joins TRBV28 and TRBJ1-2, with D perhaps TRBD1 (5 bases). There are 14 residues in the CDR3. V lost 5 bases and J lost 4, with 14 bases in between. Germline CDR1 and CDR2: MDHEN and SYDVKM. The CDR3 region has the DNA TGTGCCAGCAGTCTACTCCGGGGGGGCTATGGCTACACCTTC. It specifies CASSLLRGGYGYTF.

The chain recombines TRBV2 with TRBJ2-2; the match to TRBD2 covers 7 bases. The CDR3 extends over 15 amino acids. Trimming cost V 4 bases and J 7 bases; bases outside gene matches: 9. Germline loops: CDR1 SNHLY, CDR2 FYNNEI. DNA for the CDR3: TGTGCCAGCAGTGGAACGGGGGGAGCTGGCGGGGAGCTGTTTTTT. As protein: CASSGTGGAGGELFF.

This chain joins TRBV4-2 and TRBJ1-2; D unclear. V was clipped by 3 bases and J by 4 bases, with 12 bases between them. Per the germline V gene, CDR1 is LGHNA and CDR2 is YNFKEQ. CDR3 length: 14 residues. CDR3 sequence (DNA): TGTGCCAGCAGCCAGGTTGGAGGTGGCTATGGCTACACCTTC. Its protein is CASSQVGGGYGYTF.

This sequence joins TRBV2 and TRBJ2-5; TRBD2 matches 7 bases. This CDR3 has 15 amino acids. Unmatched junction bases numbered 6, after V lost 5 bases and J lost 0 bases. Germline V gene sequence: CDR1 SNHLY, CDR2 FYNNEI. Here the CDR3 reads CASSRLRGDQETQYF. The CDR3 DNA sequence: TGTGCCAGCAGTCGACTCCGGGGGGACCAAGAGACCCAGTACTTC.

V gene TRBV28 combines with J gene TRBJ2-6; D ambiguous. CDR1 is MDHEN, CDR2 SYDVKM, per germline. Trimming took off 3 bases at V and 1 base at J, with 4 bases between the two ends. The length of the CDR3 is 14 residues. Here the CDR3 reads CASSFMSGANVLTF. The CDR3, as DNA: TGTGCCAGCAGTTTTATGTCTGGGGCCAACGTCCTGACTTTC.

This chain links TRBV19 with TRBJ1-4; D perhaps matches TRBD1 (6 bases). The V end lost 5 bases, the J end lost 8 bases, and 15 bases lay between the germline ends. This CDR3 has 14 residues. In germline, CDR1 is LNHDA, CDR2 SQIVND (reference sequence). Written as DNA, the CDR3 is TGTGCCAGTAGTGGGGGGGGCGCATGGGAAAAACTGTTTTTT. Translated: CASSGGGAWEKLFF.

This clone was observed many times. The chain uses TRBV5-1 and TRBJ2-5, with 10 bases aligning to TRBD2. Germline V gives CDR1 SGHRS, CDR2 YFSETQ. This CDR3 is built from 15 residues. With V trimmed by 5 bases and J by 2 bases, 6 bases remained unmatched. The CDR3 loop is CASSRLAGAQETQYF. The CDR3 coding sequence is TGCGCCAGCAGTCGTCTAGCGGGGGCTCAAGAGACCCAGTACTTC.

The chain is built from TRBV6-5 and TRBJ1-2; D is unresolved. The CDR3 is 13 amino acids. Looked up from germline, CDR1 is MNHEY and CDR2 is SVGAGI. Trimming cost V 0 bases and J 8 bases, with 10 bases left between them. The CDR3 sequence is CASSYSGVGGYTF. CDR3 coding DNA: TGTGCCAGCAGTTACTCCGGGGTAGGGGGCTACACCTTC.

The rearrangement joins TRBV7-2 to TRBJ2-1; 10 nucleotides agree with TRBD2. This CDR3 spans 17 amino acids. The V segment lost 4 bases and the J segment 9 bases; nucleotides outside the gene matches: 15. The germline CDR1 and CDR2 sequences are SGHTA and FQGNSA. This CDR3 is CASSSSGAASGRGEQFF. DNA of the CDR3: TGTGCCAGCAGCTCCTCGGGGGCGGCTAGCGGGAGAGGTGAGCAGTTCTTC.

CDR3 sequence reads: CSAGQDYGYTF. Written as DNA, the CDR3 is TGCAGCGCCGGACAGGACTATGGCTACACCTTC. The gene calls are TRBV29-1 and TRBJ1-2, with 7 bases matching TRBD1. CDR1 is SQVTM and CDR2 is ANQGSEA in the germline V gene. V lost 7 bases and J lost 3; bases outside the gene matches: 2. This CDR3 is built from 11 residues.

V is TRBV10-3 and J is TRBJ2-1, with TRBD2 matching 13 bases. The germline V gene has CDR1 ENHRY and CDR2 SYGVKD. The CDR3 consists of 16 residues. V lost 11 bases, J lost 4 bases, and 11 bases stayed unmatched. In DNA, the CDR3 is TGTGCCTCCGCCCCCGGGACTAGCGGGGTATACAATGAGCAGTTCTTC. Its protein is CASAPGTSGVYNEQFF.

The chain has TRBV29-1 and TRBJ2-2, with TRBD2 matching over 7 bases. Germline CDR1 and CDR2: SQVTM and ANQGSEA. Losses at the gene ends were 4 bases for V and 2 bases for J; bases not matched to a gene: 4. CDR3 size: 14 residues. The chain's CDR3 is CSVGSGPNTGELFF. CDR3 bases: TGCAGCGTTGGTAGCGGGCCCAACACCGGGGAGCTGTTTTTT.